The present entry profiles one T cell receptor (beta chain) with its context. Previously, flow cytometry had revealed CD8+CD57+ cell expansion in the patients chosen for sequencing. These data originate in a study of CD8+CD57+ T cells in acquired aplastic anemia. V gave up 1 base and J gave up 6 bases, with 7 bases separating them. Germline V gene data show CDR1 as SNHLY and CDR2 as FYNNEI. This CDR3 has 12 residues. The use of genomic DNA as template underpinned the TCR beta VDJ and CDR3 profiling. TCRdb recomputed calls from the reads with MiXCR, one row per CDR3 protein. This sample yields about 120,000 distinct CDR3 sequences, of which about 50% are seen a single time; roughly 30% belongs to the top ten.

This sequence joins TRBV2 and TRBJ2-7, with D hard to call. Sequenced input: sorted CD4+, CD8+, or CD8+CD57+ T cells (not recorded which) from PBMCs. This TCR came from a human donor with aplastic anemia. The CDR3 DNA sequence: TGTGCCAGCAGTGAAGGCGGAAGCGAGCAGTACTTC. It encodes CASSEGGSEQYF.